Below are 17 T cell receptor beta chains sequenced from a single sample in a study of cytomegalovirus exposure and HLA in healthy donors. The PCR employed 60 Vbeta primers together with 13 Jbeta primers. The assay was immunoSEQ multiplex PCR, and TCRdb's table has in-frame clones only and misses some. The sample lists 60,000 to 100,000 clones, around 79% seen once, with roughly 1.5% in the top ten. Sequenced: PBMCs. These TCRs come from a man aged 35-49 years in good health and CMV-seronegative.

This clone turned up a few times. J is TRBJ2-1 and V is TRBV6-6; 7 nucleotides line up with TRBD2. J was trimmed by 9 bases and V by 0 bases; bases with no gene match: 11. The CDR3 is 16 amino acids. Per the germline V gene, CDR1 is MNHNY and CDR2 is SVGAGI (reference sequence). CDR3 sequence reads: CASSYSGGGSFVEQFF. CDR3 bases: TGTGCCAGCAGTTACTCGGGGGGAGGGAGTTTCGTTGAGCAGTTCTTC.

This chain's CDR3 is CASSLQGPSYNEQFF. DNA for the CDR3: TGCGCCAGCAGCTTACAGGGCCCGTCCTACAATGAGCAGTTCTTC. The chain has TRBV5-1 and TRBJ2-1; tentative D call: TRBD1 (6 bases). V was pared by 2 bases and J by 1 base, with 10 bases between. Germline CDR1 and CDR2: SGHRS and YFSETQ. CDR3 length: 15 amino acids.

The chain couples TRBV5-1 to TRBJ2-1; 11 bases line up with TRBD1. Germline CDR1 SGHRS, CDR2 YFSETQ. The CDR3 runs 16 residues. Trimming took 4 bases from V and 3 from J; bases not matched to a gene: 6. The CDR3 region has the DNA TGCGCCAGCAGCAGAGGGACAGGGGGGAGCTACAATGAGCAGTTCTTC. As protein: CASSRGTGGSYNEQFF.

V usage is TRBV29-1 and J usage is TRBJ1-1, with unresolved D. This CDR3 contains 12 residues. Germline lookup yields CDR1 SQVTM and CDR2 ANQGSEA. V gave up 3 bases and J gave up 1 base, with 6 bases separating them. The CDR3, as DNA: TGCAGCGTTGACGCGCGGAACACTGAAGCTTTCTTT. Its translation is CSVDARNTEAFF.

This chain uses TRBV4-1 with TRBJ2-3, with TRBD2 identical over 9 bases. The CDR3 runs 16 residues. The junction had 9 bases not matched to a gene; V was cut back by 4 bases and J by 4 bases. Germline-derived CDR1 and CDR2 are MGHRA and YSYEKL. The CDR3 bases are TGCGCCAGCAGCCTCCGTAGCGGGAGAGGCGCAGATACGCAGTATTTT. This gives the protein CASSLRSGRGADTQYF.

The chain employs TRBV7-8 and TRBJ1-1, with D possibly matching TRBD1 (6 bases). V gave up 1 base and J gave up 1 base, with 10 bases separating them. CDR1 SGHVS and CDR2 FQNEAQ come from the germline V gene. The CDR3 runs 15 residues. DNA for the CDR3: TGTGCCAGCAGCTTAGGAGGGGGAGCGAACACTGAAGCTTTCTTT. It yields the protein CASSLGGGANTEAFF.

The V and J genes are TRBV19 and TRBJ2-3; D possibly corresponds to TRBD1 (6 bases). V lost 6 bases to trimming and J lost 6 bases, with 10 bases between them. The CDR3 covers 12 residues. Germline assignment: CDR1 LNHDA and CDR2 SQIVND (reference sequence). The CDR3 DNA reads TGTGCCAGTAGGGAACAGGGTGATACGCAGTATTTT. Translated: CASREQGDTQYF.

The chain employs TRBV5-1 and TRBJ2-1; tentative D call: TRBD1 (6 bases). CDR1 and CDR2 from the germline V gene are SGHRS and YFSETQ. The CDR3 is made up of 17 amino acids. The ends were cut back, 0 bases at V and 8 bases at J, with 21 bases in the middle. As DNA, the CDR3 is TGCGCCAGCAGCTTGGTTGGTGGGGGACACCTGGCCCATGAGCAGTTCTTC. Protein product: CASSLVGGGHLAHEQFF.

CDR3 sequence: CASSYGDSAGSPLHF. Written as DNA, the CDR3 is TGTGCCAGCAGTTACGGAGATTCGGCGGGTTCACCCCTCCACTTT. This chain uses TRBV6-5 with TRBJ1-6; unclear D gene. CDR1 is MNHEY and CDR2 is SVGAGI in the germline V gene. There are 15 residues in the CDR3. Trimming took off 2 bases at V and 9 bases at J, with 14 bases between the two ends.

CDR3 nucleotide sequence: TGCGCCAGCACAGATGCAACTAATGAAAAACTGTTTTTT. Its protein is CASTDATNEKLFF. The chain recombines TRBV5-1 with TRBJ1-4; D remains unclear. From germline, CDR1 is SGHRS and CDR2 YFSETQ. Trimming cost V 6 bases and J 0 bases, with 6 bases left between them. The CDR3 extends over 13 amino acids.

This chain links TRBV5-1 with TRBJ2-1; 10 bases match TRBD2. The CDR3 runs 17 residues. The V and J ends lost 0 bases and 3 bases, in that order; junction bases with no gene match: 6. Germline lookup yields CDR1 SGHRS and CDR2 YFSETQ. CDR3 coding DNA: TGCGCCAGCAGCTTGGAGGCTAGCGGGAGCTACTACAATGAGCAGTTCTTC. Translated: CASSLEASGSYYNEQFF.

The chain carries TRBV27 and TRBJ1-1; TRBD1 matches 7 bases. Trimming took 8 bases from V and 1 from J; bases not matched to a gene: 7. The germline V gene encodes CDR1 MNHEY and CDR2 SMNVEV (reference sequence). The CDR3 is 14 amino acids. The CDR3 here is CASHVGQENTEAFF. CDR3 bases: TGTGCCAGCCACGTAGGACAGGAGAACACTGAAGCTTTCTTT.

The chain has TRBV19 and TRBJ1-5, with D possibly being TRBD1 (5 bases). CDR1 and CDR2 (germline): LNHDA, SQIVND (reference sequence). Trimming shortened V by 6 bases and J by 3 bases, and 12 bases separated the two germline ends. The CDR3 runs 14 residues. Here the CDR3 DNA reads TGTGCCAGTAGCCCAAGGGACTTCAATCAGCCCCAGCATTTT. Residues: CASSPRDFNQPQHF.

The rearrangement links TRBV5-8 to TRBJ1-3; D remains unclear. The CDR3 covers 12 residues. Trimming removed 3 bases from V and 4 bases from J, with 5 bases in between. CDR1 is SGHTS and CDR2 is YDEGEE in the germline V gene. The CDR3 nucleotides read TGTGCCAGCAGCTCTAGGGGAAACACCATATATTTT. This translates into CASSSRGNTIYF. The full variable domain, with the rest looked up from reference TRBV5-8 and TRBJ1-3, is EAGVTQSPTHLIKTRGQQATLRCSPISGHTSVYWYQQALGLGLQFLLWYDEGEERNRGNFPPRFSGRQFPNYSSELNVNALELEDSALYLCASSSRGNTIYFGEGSWLTVV.

In this sample, this clone turned up a few times. J is TRBJ2-1 and V is TRBV7-9; no firm D call. Between the trimmed V and J ends, which lost 0 bases and 10 bases, there was a span of 13 bases. This CDR3 comprises 14 residues. Germline CDR1 is SEHNR and CDR2 is FQNEAQ (reference sequence). CDR3 sequence (DNA): TGTGCCAGCAGCTTAGCGGGCCAGGCCAGCGAGCAGTTCTTC. Its protein product is CASSLAGQASEQFF.

CDR3 protein: CASSEKTDNSGNTIYF. CDR3 DNA sequence: TGTGCCAGCAGTGAAAAGACAGACAACTCTGGAAACACCATATATTTT. The chain employs TRBV6-1 and TRBJ1-3, with a tentative D call TRBD1 (5 bases). Looked up from germline, CDR1 is MNHNS and CDR2 is SASEGT. V was clipped by 2 bases and J by 0 bases, with 11 bases between them. The CDR3 is made up of 16 amino acids.

V is TRBV7-3 and J is TRBJ1-1; D uncertain. The V and J ends lost 5 bases and 1 base respectively, with 17 bases between them. The CDR3 has 16 amino acids. CDR1 and CDR2 from the germline V gene are SGHTA and FQGTGA. The CDR3 DNA sequence: TGTGCCAGCAGCCCTAAGGTGGGCAGAAAGAACACTGAAGCTTTCTTT. Its protein product is CASSPKVGRKNTEAFF.